The next 18 T cell receptor beta chains were all read from a single sample in a study of blood T cells in healthy people across ages. Primers used in a second PCR of about 7 to 12 cycles were a sample-barcoded 5' primer and a J-beta primer mix. One entry per CDR3 protein, called by TCRdb with MiXCR from the 5' RACE reads. The top ten clones hold 23% of a sample with fewer than 2 million distinct CDR3 sequences, 35% to 50% of them seen once. The specimen was blood. Source of these receptors: a human donor in good health.

In its sample, this clonotype was seen a few times. The chain joins TRBV3-1 to TRBJ2-3; 8 bases agree with TRBD2. Germline assignment: CDR1 LGHDT and CDR2 YNNKEL (reference sequence). The V segment lost 0 bases and the J segment 4 bases; nucleotides outside the gene matches: 6. There are 16 residues in the CDR3. CDR3 in DNA: TGTGCCAGCAGCCAAGACAGGCGGGGGGCACCAGATACGCAGTATTTT. Protein product: CASSQDRRGAPDTQYF.

In this sample, this clonotype turned up many times. The rearrangement links TRBV20-1 to TRBJ1-1; TRBD1 might be the D (5 bases). V was trimmed by 6 bases and J by 8 bases, leaving 16 bases between them. The CDR3 is 12 amino acids. In germline, CDR1 is DFQATT, CDR2 SNEGSKA (reference sequence). The CDR3 loop reads CSARPGAKEAFF. The CDR3 DNA is TGCAGTGCCCGACCTGGGGCAAAGGAAGCTTTCTTT.

This chain joins TRBV7-2 and TRBJ2-3, with D unclear. Trimming cost V 7 bases and J 0 bases, with 11 bases left between them. Germline assignment: CDR1 SGHTA and CDR2 FQGNSA. CDR3 length equals 14 residues. The CDR3 sequence is CASTVTASTDTQYF. Written as DNA, the CDR3 is TGTGCCAGCACCGTGACGGCCAGCACAGATACGCAGTATTTT.

Only a few counts were recorded for this clonotype. The rearrangement joins TRBV12-3 or TRBV12-4 to TRBJ2-1; D not certain. The CDR3 totals 14 residues. Trimming removed 1 base from V and 8 bases from J, with 12 bases in between. CDR3 coding DNA: TGTGCCAGCAGTTTAGGGACCCGGGTCGATGAGCAGTTCTTC. It translates to CASSLGTRVDEQFF.

The genes are TRBV6-5 and TRBJ1-5; TRBD1 matches at 10 bases. The CDR3 has 16 amino acids. Germline V CDR1 and CDR2: MNHEY, SVGAGI. The trim removed 0 bases at V and 7 bases at J, leaving 6 bases unmatched. The CDR3 loop reads CASSYSSGTGEQPQHF. CDR3 nucleotide sequence: TGTGCCAGCAGTTACTCGAGCGGGACAGGGGAACAGCCCCAGCATTTT.

The chain links TRBV4-3 to TRBJ2-2; weak D call: TRBD1 (6 bases). The CDR3 contains 14 residues. Trimming cost V 1 base and J 7 bases, with 10 bases left between them. CDR1 and CDR2 (germline): LGHNA, YSLEER. The CDR3: CASSQVRGGGELFF. DNA of the CDR3: TGCGCCAGCAGCCAAGTCAGGGGTGGCGGGGAGCTGTTTTTT.

This clonotype was counted between two and nine times. This chain uses TRBV5-5 with TRBJ2-6; D is uncertain. CDR1 is SGHKS, CDR2 YYEKEE, per germline (reference sequence). The CDR3 runs 15 residues. V was shortened by 1 base and J by 4 bases, with 9 bases between the two germline ends. CDR3 protein: CASSLFDGGANVLTF. The CDR3 region has the DNA TGTGCCAGCAGCTTGTTTGACGGCGGGGCCAACGTCCTGACTTTC. The full variable domain, its missing parts supplied by reference TRBV5-5 and TRBJ2-6, is DAGVTQSPTHLIKTRGQQVTLRCSPISGHKSVSWYQQVLGQGPQFIFQYYEKEERGRGNFPDRFSARQFPNYSSELNVNALLLGDSALYLCASSLFDGGANVLTFGAGSRLTVL.

This clonotype was observed a few times. The chain carries TRBV7-2 and TRBJ1-6; the D gene is possibly TRBD1 (5 bases). The CDR3 runs to 15 residues. Germline V gives CDR1 SGHTA, CDR2 FQGNSA. Trimming took off 1 base at V and 9 bases at J, with 13 bases between the two ends. The CDR3 sequence: CASSLVGGDGSPLHF. The CDR3 coding sequence is TGTGCCAGCAGCTTAGTAGGTGGGGACGGTTCACCCCTCCACTTT.

This clonotype was found a few times. The chain recombines TRBV5-1 with TRBJ2-3; no reliable D call. Germline V gene sequence: CDR1 SGHRS, CDR2 YFSETQ. V was trimmed by 0 bases and J by 2 bases, leaving 10 bases between them. The CDR3 extends over 15 amino acids. CDR3 sequence reads: CASSLGLEYTDTQYF. The CDR3 bases are TGCGCCAGCAGCTTGGGTCTGGAGTACACAGATACGCAGTATTTT.

The chain carries TRBV12-3 or TRBV12-4 and TRBJ1-1; D not resolved. The CDR3 sequence is 14 residues long. V lost 1 base, J lost 1 base, and 7 bases lay in between. The chain's CDR3 is CASSLVSQNTEAFF. Here the CDR3 DNA reads TGTGCCAGCAGTTTAGTATCGCAGAACACTGAAGCTTTCTTT.

This chain connects TRBV7-8 to TRBJ2-1; a possible D gene is TRBD2 (6 bases). The V gene's germline CDR1 is SGHVS and CDR2 FQNEAQ. This CDR3 has 18 amino acids. The V end lost 4 bases, the J end lost 7 bases, and 26 bases lay between the germline ends. In nucleotides, the CDR3 is TGTGCCAGCAGCTCGAAATTTGATATCGGGGGTGACGCGAATGAGCAGTTCTTC. Translation: CASSSKFDIGGDANEQFF.

The chain joins TRBV25-1 to TRBJ1-4; D remains unclear. Germline lookup yields CDR1 MGHDK and CDR2 SYGVNS. This CDR3 has 15 amino acids. V was cut by 4 bases and J by 5 bases, with 14 bases left in between. Here the CDR3 reads CASSARTGPNEKLFF. The CDR3 DNA is TGTGCCAGCAGTGCCAGGACTGGACCGAATGAAAAACTGTTTTTT.

At least ten counts were recorded for this clonotype. This rearrangement joins TRBV29-1 to TRBJ1-2; D gene uncertain. CDR1 SQVTM and CDR2 ANQGSEA come from the germline V gene. The CDR3 has 13 amino acids. The ends were cut back, 2 bases at V and 3 bases at J, with 10 bases in the middle. The CDR3 is CSVESGEDYGYTF. The CDR3 region has the DNA TGCAGCGTTGAAAGCGGGGAGGACTATGGCTACACCTTC.

CDR3 DNA sequence: TGTGCCAGCAGTACTCGGGACAGGGCTGGAGAAAAACTGTTTTTT. Translating gives CASSTRDRAGEKLFF. The chain is built from TRBV25-1 and TRBJ1-4, with 9 bases identical to TRBD1. The CDR3 totals 15 residues. The junction had 9 bases not matched to a gene; V was cut back by 5 bases and J by 8 bases. Germline V CDR1 and CDR2: MGHDK, SYGVNS.

The rearrangement uses TRBV7-9 and TRBJ2-7; 7 nucleotides line up with TRBD1. V gave up 11 bases and J gave up 4 bases; unmatched junction bases: 2. Germline CDR1 SEHNR, CDR2 FQNEAQ (reference sequence). The CDR3 totals 10 residues. The CDR3 DNA reads as TGTGCCGGGGGACAGTACGAGCAGTACTTC. Translating gives CAGGQYEQYF.

V usage is TRBV25-1 and J usage is TRBJ2-5; D remains unclear. Per the germline V gene, CDR1 is MGHDK and CDR2 is SYGVNS. This CDR3 is built from 12 residues. The germline V and J ends were trimmed by 2 bases and 3 bases, with 4 bases remaining between them. The CDR3 DNA is TGTGCCAGCAGTGAAATAAAAGAGACCCAGTACTTC. Translating it yields CASSEIKETQYF.

V usage is TRBV29-1 and J usage is TRBJ2-7; TRBD2 matches at 7 bases. The DNA end favors TRBJ2-5, so the J call may be wrong. Germline V lookup: CDR1 SQVTM, CDR2 ANQGSEA. CDR3 length: 14 amino acids. CDR3 coding DNA: TGCAGCGTTGAAGTCACGCGGGAGTTAGAGACCCAGTACTTC. Amino acids: CSVEVTRELETQYF.

Concerning this clonotype itself: This likely comes from a read error, as the CDR3 has no conserved phenylalanine or tryptophan at its end. J is TRBJ2-4 and V is TRBV4-1; TRBD1 agrees at 10 bases. J gave up 2 bases and V 4 bases, and 14 bases lay outside the gene matches. Germline CDR1 MGHRA, CDR2 YSYEKL. The CDR3 length is 19 residues. In nucleotides, the CDR3 is TGCGCCAGCAGCCTCCGGGACAGGGGAATCCCTCTAACCAAAAACATTCAGTACTGC. Translated, it gives CASSLRDRGIPLTKNIQYC.